These 17 T cell receptor beta chains came from one sample sequenced in a study of CD8 T cells in Susac syndrome. RNA amounts of roughly 0.45 to 1 ug underwent reverse transcription with random hexamers. TCRdb fed the immunoSEQ multiplex PCR reads into MiXCR, producing one record per CDR3 protein. This table has 69,000 or so distinct CDR3 sequences, about 95% appearing once. The sequencing input was CD8+ T cells from PBMCs. The origin of the receptors is a human donor in good health.

The chain joins TRBV28 to TRBJ2-3, with 7 positions matching TRBD1. V was clipped by 8 bases and J by 4 bases; unmatched bases: 15. The germline V gene has CDR1 MDHEN and CDR2 SYDVKM. The CDR3 extends over 16 amino acids. CDR3 amino acids: CASGPYTGVNPDTQYF. In DNA, the CDR3 is TGTGCCAGCGGGCCTTATACAGGGGTAAACCCAGATACGCAGTATTTT.

The rearrangement uses TRBV11-2 and TRBJ1-1; perhaps TRBD1 as D (5 bases). Trimming stripped 2 bases from V and 5 bases from J, with 12 bases between. Germline CDR1 SGHAT, CDR2 FQNNGV. The CDR3 runs to 14 residues. The CDR3 sequence is CASSLNGGRTEAFF. DNA of the CDR3: TGTGCCAGCAGCTTAAACGGGGGTCGGACTGAAGCTTTCTTT.

The rearrangement links TRBV12-3 or TRBV12-4 to TRBJ2-3; 8 bases are a match to TRBD1. J gave up 3 bases and V 4 bases, and 9 bases lay outside the gene matches. This CDR3 comprises 16 residues. The CDR3, as DNA: TGTGCCAGCAGTTCTGTTACAGGGGGTTTGACAGATACGCAGTATTTT. The encoded protein is CASSSVTGGLTDTQYF.

This rearrangement joins TRBV6-1 to TRBJ2-7, with 9 bases fitting TRBD2. With 7 bases clipped from V and 2 bases from J, the junction kept 12 bases outside the gene matches. Germline lookup yields CDR1 MNHNS and CDR2 SASEGT. The CDR3 has 16 residues. The CDR3 nucleotides are TGTGCCAGCACCCCCAGGCGGGGGGGGGCCACCTACGAGCAGTACTTC. Its translation is CASTPRRGGATYEQYF.

This chain connects TRBV7-6 to TRBJ2-5, with a tentative D call TRBD1 (6 bases). The CDR3 loop spans 15 amino acids. Trimming removed 1 base at V and 4 bases at J, with 13 bases between. Germline loops: CDR1 SGHVS, CDR2 FNYEAQ. The CDR3 DNA is TGTGCCAGCAGCTTAGAGTACAGGGCCGGAGAGACCCAGTACTTC. Translating it yields CASSLEYRAGETQYF.

This chain joins TRBV13 and TRBJ2-3; the D is unclear. V shed 3 bases and J shed 6 bases, with 10 bases lying between them. Germline V lookup: CDR1 PRHDT, CDR2 FYEKMQ (reference sequence). The CDR3 has 13 amino acids. The CDR3 loop is CASSLAYPDTQYF. The DNA for the CDR3 is TGTGCCAGCAGCTTGGCGTATCCGGATACGCAGTATTTT.

CDR3 residues: CAISESGSLSGANVLTF. DNA of the CDR3: TGTGCCATCAGTGAGTCTGGTAGTCTGAGTGGGGCCAACGTCCTGACTTTC. The chain has TRBV10-3 and TRBJ2-6; D not resolved. Germline loops: CDR1 ENHRY, CDR2 SYGVKD. This CDR3 is built from 17 residues. V lost 0 bases and J 3 bases, leaving 12 bases between the germline ends.

V and J are TRBV30 and TRBJ1-6; a possible D gene is TRBD1 (5 bases). The CDR3 has 14 amino acids. In germline, CDR1 is GTSNPN, CDR2 SVGIG (reference sequence). V was shortened by 2 bases and J by 7 bases, with 12 bases between the two germline ends. The CDR3 DNA is TGTGCCTGGAGTCCGGGGACCGGGAATTCACCCCTCCACTTT. Translated, it gives CAWSPGTGNSPLHF.

The chain is built from TRBV15 and TRBJ2-5; D ambiguous. Germline V lookup: CDR1 LNHNV, CDR2 YYDKDF (reference sequence). This CDR3 spans 14 amino acids. V was clipped by 0 bases and J by 5 bases, with 10 bases between them. The CDR3 DNA follows: TGTGCCACCAGCAGAGATGCGTTTTCGGAGACCCAGTACTTC. It yields the protein CATSRDAFSETQYF.

The chain has TRBV30 and TRBJ2-7; TRBD2 matches 8 bases. The CDR3 runs 13 residues. V shed 4 bases, J shed 2 bases, and the junction held 4 bases outside the gene matches. Germline-derived CDR1 and CDR2 are GTSNPN and SVGIG (reference sequence). The DNA for the CDR3 is TGTGCCTGGACAAATAGCGGGACCTACGAGCAGTACTTC. It specifies CAWTNSGTYEQYF.

The rearrangement joins TRBV6-6 to TRBJ1-1; D call uncertain. This CDR3 comprises 12 residues. V lost 6 bases, J lost 1 base, and 6 bases lay in between. Per the germline V gene, CDR1 is MNHNY and CDR2 is SVGAGI (reference sequence). CDR3: CASSPENTEAFF. The CDR3 DNA follows: TGTGCCAGCAGCCCTGAGAACACTGAAGCTTTCTTT.

V usage is TRBV6-5 and J usage is TRBJ1-5, with no clear D. Germline V CDR1 and CDR2: MNHEY, SVGAGI. The CDR3 loop spans 15 amino acids. V dropped 5 bases and J dropped 1 base, with 12 bases sitting between them. Here the CDR3 reads CASSLREGSNQPQHF. For the CDR3, the DNA is TGTGCCAGCAGTCTTCGCGAGGGAAGCAATCAGCCCCAGCATTTT.

This rearrangement joins TRBV7-6 to TRBJ2-7, with D tentatively TRBD2 (5 bases). Per germline, CDR1 SGHVS and CDR2 FNYEAQ. V was clipped by 1 base and J by 0 bases, with 10 bases between them. The CDR3 consists of 15 residues. The CDR3 sequence is CASSLEGRDSYEQYV. CDR3 DNA sequence: TGTGCCAGCAGCTTAGAAGGACGGGACTCCTACGAGCAGTACGTC.

The chain has TRBV4-2 and TRBJ2-7; TRBD1 aligns across 9 bases. J gave up 6 bases and V 4 bases, and 10 bases lay outside the gene matches. Germline CDR1 reads LGHNA; CDR2 reads YNFKEQ. The CDR3 extends over 15 amino acids. The CDR3 DNA reads TGTGCCAGCAGCCCTGGACAGGGGATATTTGGCGAGCAGTACTTC. This translates into CASSPGQGIFGEQYF.

This chain joins TRBV12-3 or TRBV12-4 and TRBJ2-1; TRBD2 is a possible D gene (6 bases). Trimming removed 5 bases at V and 2 bases at J, with 10 bases between. The CDR3 has 14 amino acids. The CDR3 nucleotides read TGTGCCAGCAGTCTGACTAGACCCTACAATGAGCAGTTCTTC. Protein: CASSLTRPYNEQFF.

The rearrangement links TRBV7-9 to TRBJ2-1; D is possibly TRBD1 or TRBD2 (5 bases each). The CDR3 contains 15 residues. Trimming removed 3 bases at V and 0 bases at J, with 9 bases between. Per the germline V gene, CDR1 is SEHNR and CDR2 is FQNEAQ (reference sequence). CDR3 loop: CASSFLGGSYNEQFF. In DNA, the CDR3 is TGTGCCAGCAGCTTCCTTGGGGGCTCCTACAATGAGCAGTTCTTC.

The chain links TRBV2 to TRBJ2-3; possibly TRBD2 for D (5 bases). CDR1 SNHLY and CDR2 FYNNEI come from the germline V gene. V gave up 4 bases and J gave up 4 bases, with 12 bases separating them. The CDR3 contains 14 residues. The CDR3: CASSAEVPPDTQYF. Written as DNA, the CDR3 is TGTGCCAGCAGTGCGGAGGTACCTCCAGATACGCAGTATTTT. The full variable domain, its missing parts supplied by reference TRBV2 and TRBJ2-3, is EPEVTQTPSHQVTQMGQEVILRCVPISNHLYFYWYRQILGQKVEFLVSFYNNEISEKSEIFDDQFSVERPDGSNFTLKIRSTKLEDSAMYFCASSAEVPPDTQYFGPGTRLTVL.